These 18 T cell receptor beta chains came from one sample sequenced in a study of T cell changes during pregnancy in multiple sclerosis. The data were produced by immunoSEQ multiplex PCR, yet TCRdb's version contains in-frame clones alone and is incomplete. The profile shows around 70,000 clones, roughly 94% of them singletons. The starting material was peripheral blood, obtained in the third trimester of pregnancy. These TCRs come from a female donor with multiple sclerosis, enrolled in a pregnancy study.

Only one count was recorded for this clone. The chain recombines TRBV4-2 with TRBJ1-3, with D tentatively TRBD1 (5 bases). The CDR3 covers 17 residues. The V end lost 0 bases, the J end lost 4 bases, and 16 bases lay between the germline ends. CDR1 is LGHNA and CDR2 is YNFKEQ in the germline V gene. CDR3 protein: CASSQEKQDMTGNTIYF. The DNA of the CDR3 is TGTGCCAGCAGCCAAGAGAAACAGGACATGACAGGAAACACCATATATTTT.

The V gene is TRBV7-9, the J gene TRBJ2-7; TRBD2 agrees at 7 bases. V lost 4 bases and J lost 3; bases outside the gene matches: 12. The CDR3 contains 16 residues. Germline CDR1 is SEHNR and CDR2 is FQNEAQ (reference sequence). The CDR3 here is CASSSGGSNKVYEQYF. The CDR3 DNA reads as TGTGCCAGCAGCTCGGGGGGATCGAACAAGGTCTACGAGCAGTACTTC.

The chain carries TRBV5-6 and TRBJ2-5, with D possibly being TRBD2 (5 bases). The germline V and J ends were trimmed by 1 base and 5 bases, with 15 bases remaining between them. CDR3 length: 15 amino acids. The germline V gene has CDR1 SGHDT and CDR2 YYEEEE. The CDR3 nucleotides read TGTGCCAGCAGCTTGCACGGCAAGGGCGGGGAGACCCAGTACTTC. This sequence encodes CASSLHGKGGETQYF. Full variable domain (remainder filled in from reference TRBV5-6 and TRBJ2-5): DAGVTQSPTHLIKTRGQQVTLRCSPKSGHDTVSWYQQALGQGPQFIFQYYEEEERQRGNFPDRFSGHQFPNYSSELNVNALLLGDSALYLCASSLHGKGGETQYFGPGTRLLVL.

The chain has TRBV27 and TRBJ2-7, with D tentatively TRBD2 (6 bases). Germline loops: CDR1 MNHEY, CDR2 SMNVEV (reference sequence). Between the trimmed V and J ends, which lost 0 bases and 10 bases, there was a span of 10 bases. This CDR3 comprises 12 residues. The CDR3 nucleotides are TGTGCCAGCAGTTTATCGGGGAGGCAACAGTACTTC. This gives the protein CASSLSGRQQYF.

The V gene is TRBV19, the J gene TRBJ2-3; no firm D call. The V gene lost 3 bases and the J gene lost 2 bases, with 6 bases spanning the gap. Germline V gene lookup returns CDR1 LNHDA and CDR2 SQIVND (reference sequence). This CDR3 comprises 13 residues. This CDR3 reads CASSMADTDTQYF. The CDR3 nucleotides are TGTGCCAGTAGTATGGCAGACACAGATACGCAGTATTTT. The variable domain in full, completed from reference TRBV19 and TRBJ2-3, reads DGGITQSPKYLFRKEGQNVTLSCEQNLNHDAMYWYRQDPGQGLRLIYYSQIVNDFQKGDIAEGYSVSREKKESFPLTVTSAQKNPTAFYLCASSMADTDTQYFGPGTRLTVL.

The chain employs TRBV6-4 and TRBJ2-2; perhaps TRBD2 as D (6 bases). Germline V CDR1 and CDR2: MRHNA, SNTAGT. CDR3 length: 15 amino acids. The V end was cut by 2 bases, the J end by 4 bases, with 11 bases between. CDR3 sequence reads: CASSDGGDGTGELFF. CDR3 DNA: TGTGCCAGCAGTGACGGCGGGGACGGCACCGGGGAGCTGTTTTTT.

The chain joins TRBV4-3 to TRBJ1-5; no clear D. CDR3 length equals 16 residues. V lost 0 bases and J 7 bases, leaving 16 bases between the germline ends. Germline CDR1 LGHNA, CDR2 YSLEER. The CDR3 region is CASSQDLSMGRQPQHF. CDR3 DNA: TGCGCCAGCAGCCAAGATCTCAGCATGGGCAGACAGCCCCAGCATTTT.

The chain employs TRBV6-5 and TRBJ1-2; the D is unclear. This CDR3 has 13 residues. Trimming left V 6 bases short and J 5 bases short, with 13 bases between. In germline, CDR1 is MNHEY, CDR2 SVGAGI. The DNA for the CDR3 is TGTGCCAGCAGGAGCTCCTTCTCTTATGGCTACACCTTC. It translates to CASRSSFSYGYTF.

The chain joins TRBV29-1 to TRBJ1-2; 10 bases map to TRBD1. This CDR3 spans 12 amino acids. J gave up 7 bases and V 4 bases, and 3 bases lay outside the gene matches. The V gene's germline CDR1 is SQVTM and CDR2 ANQGSEA. CDR3 sequence (DNA): TGCAGCGTTGGGCGGACAGGGGGTGGCTACACCTTC. Protein product: CSVGRTGGGYTF. Supplemented by reference TRBV29-1 and TRBJ1-2, the full variable domain reads SAVISQKPSRDICQRGTSLTIQCQVDSQVTMMFWYRQQPGQSLTLIATANQGSEATYESGFVIDKFPISRPNLTFSTLTVSNMSPEDSSIYLCSVGRTGGGYTFGSGTRLTVV.

The rearrangement uses TRBV13 and TRBJ1-1; possibly TRBD1 for D (5 bases). V lost 5 bases and J lost 0, with 13 bases in between. The germline gives CDR1 PRHDT, CDR2 FYEKMQ (reference sequence). The CDR3 has 15 amino acids. CDR3 in amino acids: CASSEETVMNTEAFF. The CDR3 nucleotides are TGTGCCAGCAGCGAAGAGACAGTTATGAACACTGAAGCTTTCTTT.

The rearrangement joins TRBV10-1 to TRBJ1-3; D possibly corresponds to TRBD1 (6 bases). The length of the CDR3 is 12 residues. Germline CDR1 and CDR2: WNHNN and SYGVQD (reference sequence). V lost 6 bases to trimming and J lost 3 bases, with 6 bases between them. CDR3 bases: TGCGCCAGCAGACAGGGTGGAAACACCATATATTTT. It codes for CASRQGGNTIYF.

CDR3 sequence reads: CASRNRDRGGTEAFF. The CDR3 bases are TGTGCCAGCAGAAACCGGGACAGGGGAGGAACTGAAGCTTTCTTT. The rearrangement links TRBV2 to TRBJ1-1; TRBD1 matches at 10 bases. The CDR3 is 15 residues long. Germline V gene sequence: CDR1 SNHLY, CDR2 FYNNEI. J gave up 5 bases and V 6 bases, and 9 bases lay outside the gene matches.

The chain combines TRBV2 with TRBJ1-1; 8 bases align to TRBD1. Germline V gene sequence: CDR1 SNHLY, CDR2 FYNNEI. There are 13 residues in the CDR3. Unmatched junction bases numbered 6, after V lost 6 bases and J lost 6 bases. The CDR3 region has the DNA TGTGCCAGCAGCGCAGGGGGCGTCGCTGAAGCTTTCTTT. Encoded protein: CASSAGGVAEAFF.

The J gene is TRBJ2-5, the V gene TRBV18; 7 nucleotides align to TRBD1. Germline V gene lookup returns CDR1 KGHSH and CDR2 LQKENI. This CDR3 contains 15 residues. V trimming: 4 bases; J trimming: 3 bases; junction bases outside the gene matches: 8. The CDR3, as DNA: TGTGCCAGCTCACGGACAGGACTGATAAAAGAGACCCAGTACTTC. Its translation is CASSRTGLIKETQYF. The full variable domain, completed using reference TRBV18 and TRBJ2-5, is NAGVMQNPRHLVRRRGQEARLRCSPMKGHSHVYWYRQLPEEGLKFMVYLQKENIIDESGMPKERFSAEFPKEGPSILRIQQVVRGDSAAYFCASSRTGLIKETQYFGPGTRLLVL.

The rearrangement uses TRBV2 and TRBJ1-3; D is uncertain. The length of the CDR3 is 12 residues. Germline V gives CDR1 SNHLY, CDR2 FYNNEI. V lost 6 bases, J lost 2 bases, and 5 bases lay in between. The chain's CDR3 is CASRTPGNTIYF. CDR3 coding DNA: TGTGCCAGCAGAACACCTGGAAACACCATATATTTT.

V usage is TRBV14 and J usage is TRBJ2-5, with 8 positions matching TRBD1. CDR1 is SGHDN, CDR2 FVKESK, per germline. The ends lost 1 base at V and 2 bases at J; junction bases unmatched: 12. The CDR3 runs to 18 residues. This CDR3 is CASSQVPRGLRRQETQYF. The CDR3 DNA is TGTGCCAGCAGCCAAGTACCCAGGGGGCTGAGGCGGCAAGAGACCCAGTACTTC.

The chain has TRBV9 and TRBJ2-1; TRBD2 matches 8 bases. The ends lost 0 bases at V and 6 bases at J; junction bases unmatched: 8. The CDR3 spans 16 residues. Looked up from germline, CDR1 is SGDLS and CDR2 is YYNGEE. CDR3 in DNA: TGTGCCAGCAGCGTAGGAGCTGCCGGGGGGGTCAATGAGCAGTTCTTC. Its protein is CASSVGAAGGVNEQFF.

This sequence joins TRBV9 and TRBJ2-6, with D possibly matching TRBD2 (7 bases). The CDR3 length is 18 residues. V was cut by 1 base and J by 4 bases, with 18 bases left in between. Germline values: CDR1 SGDLS, CDR2 YYNGEE. CDR3: CASSVSPGGARGANVLTF. DNA of the CDR3: TGTGCCAGCAGCGTATCCCCGGGGGGCGCAAGGGGGGCCAACGTCCTGACTTTC.